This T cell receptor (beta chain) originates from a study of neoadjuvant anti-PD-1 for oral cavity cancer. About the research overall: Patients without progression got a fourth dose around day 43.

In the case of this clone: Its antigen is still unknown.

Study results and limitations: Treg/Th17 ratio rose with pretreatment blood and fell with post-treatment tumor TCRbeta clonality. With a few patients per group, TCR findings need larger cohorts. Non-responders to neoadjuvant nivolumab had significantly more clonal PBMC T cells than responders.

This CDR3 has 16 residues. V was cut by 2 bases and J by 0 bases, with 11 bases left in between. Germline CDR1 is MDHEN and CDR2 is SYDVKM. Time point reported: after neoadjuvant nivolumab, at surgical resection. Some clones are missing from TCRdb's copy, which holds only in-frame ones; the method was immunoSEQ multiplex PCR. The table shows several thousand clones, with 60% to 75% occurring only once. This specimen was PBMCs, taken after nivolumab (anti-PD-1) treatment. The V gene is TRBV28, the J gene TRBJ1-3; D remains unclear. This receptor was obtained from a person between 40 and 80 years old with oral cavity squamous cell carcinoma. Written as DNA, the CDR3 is TGTGCCAGCAGTTTAGGTGTCAGGCACTCTGGAAACACCATATATTTT. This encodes CASSLGVRHSGNTIYF.